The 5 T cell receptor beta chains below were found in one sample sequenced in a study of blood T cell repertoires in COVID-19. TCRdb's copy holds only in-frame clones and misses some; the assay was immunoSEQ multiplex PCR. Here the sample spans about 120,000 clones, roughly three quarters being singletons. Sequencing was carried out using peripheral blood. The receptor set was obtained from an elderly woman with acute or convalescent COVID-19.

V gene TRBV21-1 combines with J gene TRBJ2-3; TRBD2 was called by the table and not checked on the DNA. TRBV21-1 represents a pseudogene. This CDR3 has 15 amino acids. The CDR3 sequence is CASSNRATRTDTQYF. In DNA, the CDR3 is TGTGCCAGCAGCAATAGAGCGACCCGCACAGATACGCAGTATTTT.

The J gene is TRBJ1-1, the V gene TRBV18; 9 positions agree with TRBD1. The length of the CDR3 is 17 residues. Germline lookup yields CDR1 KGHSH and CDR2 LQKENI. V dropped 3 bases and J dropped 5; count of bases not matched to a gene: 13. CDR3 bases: TGTGCCAGCTCACCTTCTCAACCCAGGACAGGGGCGACTGAAGCTTTCTTT. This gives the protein CASSPSQPRTGATEAFF.

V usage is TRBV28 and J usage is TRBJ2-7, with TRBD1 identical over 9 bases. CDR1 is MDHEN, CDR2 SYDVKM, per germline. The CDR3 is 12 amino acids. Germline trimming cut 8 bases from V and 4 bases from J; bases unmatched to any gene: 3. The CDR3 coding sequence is TGTGCCAGCGGGACAGGGAGTTACGAGCAGTACTTC. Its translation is CASGTGSYEQYF.

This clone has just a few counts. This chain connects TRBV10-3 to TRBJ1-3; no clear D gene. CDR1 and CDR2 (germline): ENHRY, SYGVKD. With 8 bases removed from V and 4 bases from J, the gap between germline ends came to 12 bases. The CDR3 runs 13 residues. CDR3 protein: CAIWPGFGNTIYF. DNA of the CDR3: TGTGCCATCTGGCCGGGGTTCGGAAACACCATATATTTT.

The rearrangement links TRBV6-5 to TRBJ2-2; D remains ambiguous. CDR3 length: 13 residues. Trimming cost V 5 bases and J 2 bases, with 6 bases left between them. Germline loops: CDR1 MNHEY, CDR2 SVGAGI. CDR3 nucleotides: TGTGCCAGCAGTCCGGTAAACACCGGGGAGCTGTTTTTT. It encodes CASSPVNTGELFF.